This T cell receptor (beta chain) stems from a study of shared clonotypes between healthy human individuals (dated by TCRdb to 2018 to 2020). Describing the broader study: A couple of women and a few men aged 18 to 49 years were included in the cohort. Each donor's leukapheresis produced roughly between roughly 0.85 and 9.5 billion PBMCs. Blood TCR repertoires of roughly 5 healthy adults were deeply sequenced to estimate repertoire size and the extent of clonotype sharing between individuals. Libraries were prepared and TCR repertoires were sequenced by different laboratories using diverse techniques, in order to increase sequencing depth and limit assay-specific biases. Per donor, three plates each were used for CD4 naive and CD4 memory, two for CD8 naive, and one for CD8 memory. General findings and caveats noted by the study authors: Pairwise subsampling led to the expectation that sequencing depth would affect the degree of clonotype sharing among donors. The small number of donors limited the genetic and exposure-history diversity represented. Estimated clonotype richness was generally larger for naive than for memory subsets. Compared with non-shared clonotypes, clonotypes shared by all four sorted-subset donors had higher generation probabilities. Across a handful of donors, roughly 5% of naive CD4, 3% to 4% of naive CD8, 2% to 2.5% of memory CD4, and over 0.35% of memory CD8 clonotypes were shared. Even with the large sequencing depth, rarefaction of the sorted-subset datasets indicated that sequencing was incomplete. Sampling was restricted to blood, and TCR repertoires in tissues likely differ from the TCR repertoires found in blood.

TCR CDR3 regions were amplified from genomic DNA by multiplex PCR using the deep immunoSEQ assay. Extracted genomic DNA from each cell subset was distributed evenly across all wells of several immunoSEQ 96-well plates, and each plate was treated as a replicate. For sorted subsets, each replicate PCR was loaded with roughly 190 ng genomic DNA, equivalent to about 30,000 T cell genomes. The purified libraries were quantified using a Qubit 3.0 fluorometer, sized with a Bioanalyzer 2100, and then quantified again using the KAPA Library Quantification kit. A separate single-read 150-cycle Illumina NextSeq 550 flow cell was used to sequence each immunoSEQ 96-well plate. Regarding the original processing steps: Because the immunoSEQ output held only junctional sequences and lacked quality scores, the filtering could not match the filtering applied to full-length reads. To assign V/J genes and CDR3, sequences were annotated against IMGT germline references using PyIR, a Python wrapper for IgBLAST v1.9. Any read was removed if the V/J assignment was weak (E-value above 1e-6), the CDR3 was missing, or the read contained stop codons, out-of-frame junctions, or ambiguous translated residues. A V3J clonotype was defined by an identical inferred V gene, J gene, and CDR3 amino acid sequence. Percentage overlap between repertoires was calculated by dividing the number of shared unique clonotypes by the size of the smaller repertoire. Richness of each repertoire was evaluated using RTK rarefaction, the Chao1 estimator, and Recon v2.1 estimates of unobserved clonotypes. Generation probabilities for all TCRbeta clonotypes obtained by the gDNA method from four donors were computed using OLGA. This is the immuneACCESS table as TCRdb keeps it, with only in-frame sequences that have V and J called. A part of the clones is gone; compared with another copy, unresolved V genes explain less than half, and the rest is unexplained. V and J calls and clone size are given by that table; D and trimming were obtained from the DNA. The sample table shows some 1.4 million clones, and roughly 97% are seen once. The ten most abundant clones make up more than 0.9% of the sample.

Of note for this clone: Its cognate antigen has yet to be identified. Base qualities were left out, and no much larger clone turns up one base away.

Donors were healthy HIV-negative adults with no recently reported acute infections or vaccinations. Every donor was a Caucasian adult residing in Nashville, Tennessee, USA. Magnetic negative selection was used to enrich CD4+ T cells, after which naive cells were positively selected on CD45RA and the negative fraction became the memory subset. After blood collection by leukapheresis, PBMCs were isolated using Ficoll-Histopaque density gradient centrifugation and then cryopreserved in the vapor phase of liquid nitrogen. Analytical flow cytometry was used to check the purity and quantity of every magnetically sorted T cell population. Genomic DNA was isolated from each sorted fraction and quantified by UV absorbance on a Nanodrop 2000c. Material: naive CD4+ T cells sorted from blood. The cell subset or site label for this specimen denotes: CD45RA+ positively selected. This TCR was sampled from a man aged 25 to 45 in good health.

The base sequence is TGTGCCAGCAGTGAAGGGCAGGGGATACAGCCCCAGCATTTT. Its translation is CASSEGQGIQPQHF. The chain joins TRBV6-1 to TRBJ1-5; a tentative D call is TRBD1 (6 bases match). V is cut by 1 base and J by 7 bases, and the space between the germline ends is 11 bases. Via the germline V gene, CDR1 is MNHNS and CDR2 SASEGT. From the cysteine through the phenylalanine, the CDR3 covers 14 amino acids. Just the 42-base CDR3 DNA is kept, in frame starting at base 1.